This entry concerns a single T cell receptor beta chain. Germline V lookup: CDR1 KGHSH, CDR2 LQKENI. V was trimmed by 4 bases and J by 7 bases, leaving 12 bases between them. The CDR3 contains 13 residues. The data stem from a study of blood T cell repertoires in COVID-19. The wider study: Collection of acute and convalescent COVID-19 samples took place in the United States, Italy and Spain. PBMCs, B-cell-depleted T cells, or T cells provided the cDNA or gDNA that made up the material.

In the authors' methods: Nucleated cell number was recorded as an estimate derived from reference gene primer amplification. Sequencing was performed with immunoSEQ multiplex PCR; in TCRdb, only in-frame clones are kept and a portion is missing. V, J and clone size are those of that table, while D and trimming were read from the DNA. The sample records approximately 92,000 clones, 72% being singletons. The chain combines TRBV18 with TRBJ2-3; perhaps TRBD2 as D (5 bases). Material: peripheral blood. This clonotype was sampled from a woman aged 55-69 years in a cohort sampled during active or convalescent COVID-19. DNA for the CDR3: TGTGCCAGCTCACTTAATCCGGGGTATACGCAGTATTTT. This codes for CASSLNPGYTQYF.